These T cell receptor beta chains were read from a single sample in a study of blood T cell repertoires in COVID-19. Using immunoSEQ multiplex PCR, the repertoire was profiled, and TCRdb retains in-frame clones only, with some absent. The table has around 25,000 clones, roughly 85% seen once. The sample was peripheral blood. The receptor set was obtained from a man in his 70s in a cohort sampled during active COVID-19. CDR3s leave out the opening cysteine and the closing phenylalanine or tryptophan.

v_call,cdr3_aa
TRBV5-5,ATTDRIGSPLH
TRBV5-1,ASSSRVAGYNEQF
TRBV19,ASSIAGTHPRGYNEQF
TRBV5-1,ASSLARAYEQY
TRBV5-3,ARSCYVWGQGVKKLF
TRBV9,ASSVVPSSYEQY
TRBV7-2,ASSLVEYTGELF
TRBV5-1,ASRSGDLIGNTEAF
TRBV28,ASSLPPLRLAGGADTQY
TRBV2,ASKWSSYNSPLH
TRBV28,ASSPLRQSINYEQY